This TCR beta chain derives from a study of STAT5B mutations in CD4+ large granular lymphocyte leukemia. Study-wide findings and caveats: TRBV06-family usage was enriched in top patient clones (8/27) versus controls (2/35). Without putative leukemic clones, patient CD4-sorted repertoires remained more clonal than healthy CD4+ repertoires.

This clone was seen once. Antigen specificity is unknown. This was a survey-level run. Sequencing was performed with immunoSEQ multiplex PCR; in TCRdb, only in-frame clones are kept and a portion is missing. The sample has 30,000 to 35,000 clones, about four fifths seen once. This CDR3 comprises 15 residues. CDR1 is MDHEN and CDR2 is SYDVKM in the germline V gene. Trimming cost V 5 bases and J 3 bases; bases outside gene matches: 8. V and J are TRBV28 and TRBJ2-3, with 7 bases aligning to TRBD2. The sequence derives from a human donor in good health. The sample consisted of CD4+ T cells from blood buffy coats. CDR3 nucleotide sequence: TGTGCCAGCAGTCCTAATGGGGGAGGGACAGATACGCAGTATTTT. Encoded protein: CASSPNGGGTDTQYF.